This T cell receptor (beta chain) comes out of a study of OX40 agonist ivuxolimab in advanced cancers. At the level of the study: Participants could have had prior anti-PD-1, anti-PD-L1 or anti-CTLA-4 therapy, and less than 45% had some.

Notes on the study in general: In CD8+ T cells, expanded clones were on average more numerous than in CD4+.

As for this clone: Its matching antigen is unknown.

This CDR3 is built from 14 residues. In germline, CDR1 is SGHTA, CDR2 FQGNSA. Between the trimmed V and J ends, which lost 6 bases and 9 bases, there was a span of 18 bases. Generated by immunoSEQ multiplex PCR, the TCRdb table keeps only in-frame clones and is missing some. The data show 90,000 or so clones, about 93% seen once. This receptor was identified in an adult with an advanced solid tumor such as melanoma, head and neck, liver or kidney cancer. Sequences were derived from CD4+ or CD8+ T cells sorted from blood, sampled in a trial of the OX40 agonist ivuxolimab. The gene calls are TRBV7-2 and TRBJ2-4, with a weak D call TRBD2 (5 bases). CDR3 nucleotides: TGTGCCAGCAGTCCGAGACCGGGATCTGGCATTCAGTACTTC. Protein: CASSPRPGSGIQYF.